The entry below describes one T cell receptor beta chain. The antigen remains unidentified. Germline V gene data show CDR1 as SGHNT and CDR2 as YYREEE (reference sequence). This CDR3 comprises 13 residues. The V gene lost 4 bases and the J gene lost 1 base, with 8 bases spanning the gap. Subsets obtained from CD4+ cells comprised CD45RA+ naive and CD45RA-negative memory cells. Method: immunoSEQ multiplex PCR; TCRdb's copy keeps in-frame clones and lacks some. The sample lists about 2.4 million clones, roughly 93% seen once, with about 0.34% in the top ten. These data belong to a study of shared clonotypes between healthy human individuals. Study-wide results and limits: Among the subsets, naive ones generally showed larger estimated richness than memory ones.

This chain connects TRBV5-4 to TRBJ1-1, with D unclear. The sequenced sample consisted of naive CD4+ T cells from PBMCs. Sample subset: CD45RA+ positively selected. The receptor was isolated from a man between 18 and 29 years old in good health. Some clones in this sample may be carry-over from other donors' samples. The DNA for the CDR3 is TGTGCCAGCAGCCAGGACTCGAACACTGAAGCTTTCTTT. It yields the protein CASSQDSNTEAFF. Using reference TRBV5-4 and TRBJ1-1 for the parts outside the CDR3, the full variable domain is ETGVTQSPTHLIKTRGQQVTLRCSSQSGHNTVSWYQQALGQGPQFIFQYYREEENGRGNFPPRFSGLQFPNYSSELNVNALELDDSALYLCASSQDSNTEAFFGQGTRLTVV.